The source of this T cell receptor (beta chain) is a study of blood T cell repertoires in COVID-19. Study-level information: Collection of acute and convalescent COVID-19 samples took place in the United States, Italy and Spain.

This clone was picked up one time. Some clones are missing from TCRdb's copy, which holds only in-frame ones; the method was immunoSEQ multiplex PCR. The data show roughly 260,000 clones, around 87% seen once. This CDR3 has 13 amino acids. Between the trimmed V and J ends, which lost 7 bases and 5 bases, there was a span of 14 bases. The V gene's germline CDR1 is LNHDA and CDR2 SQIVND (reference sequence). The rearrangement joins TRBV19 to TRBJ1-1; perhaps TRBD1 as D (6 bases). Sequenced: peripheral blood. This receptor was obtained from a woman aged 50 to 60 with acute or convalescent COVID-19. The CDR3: CASMFRGRTEAFF. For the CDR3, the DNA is TGTGCCAGTATGTTCAGGGGCAGGACTGAAGCTTTCTTT.